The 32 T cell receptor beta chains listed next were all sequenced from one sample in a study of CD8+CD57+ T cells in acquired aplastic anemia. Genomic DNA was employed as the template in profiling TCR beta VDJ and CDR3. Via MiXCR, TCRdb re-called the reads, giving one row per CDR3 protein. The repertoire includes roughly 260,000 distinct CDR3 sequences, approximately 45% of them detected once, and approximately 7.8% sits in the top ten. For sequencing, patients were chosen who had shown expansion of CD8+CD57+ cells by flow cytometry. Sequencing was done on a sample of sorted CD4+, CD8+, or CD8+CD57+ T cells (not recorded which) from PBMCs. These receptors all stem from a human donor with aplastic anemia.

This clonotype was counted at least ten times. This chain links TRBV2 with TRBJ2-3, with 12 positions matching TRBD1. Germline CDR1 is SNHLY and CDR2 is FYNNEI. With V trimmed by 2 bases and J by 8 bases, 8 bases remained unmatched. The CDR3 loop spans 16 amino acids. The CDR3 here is CASSERDRGPLATQYF. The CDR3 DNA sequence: TGTGCCAGCAGTGAACGGGACAGGGGGCCGTTGGCTACGCAGTATTTT.

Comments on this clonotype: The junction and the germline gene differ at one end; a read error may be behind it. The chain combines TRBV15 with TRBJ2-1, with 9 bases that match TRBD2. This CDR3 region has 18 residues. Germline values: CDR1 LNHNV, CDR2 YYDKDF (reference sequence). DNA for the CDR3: TGTGCCACCAGCAGAGGATTGGGGGGCGGGAGGGCGGACAATGAGCAGCTCTTC. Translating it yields CATSRGLGGGRADNEQLF.

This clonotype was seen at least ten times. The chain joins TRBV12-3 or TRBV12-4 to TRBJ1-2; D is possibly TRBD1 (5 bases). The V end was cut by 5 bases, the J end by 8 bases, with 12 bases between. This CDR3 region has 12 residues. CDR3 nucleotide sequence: TGTGCCAGCAGTCCTAGGGGTGGAGGCTACACCTTC. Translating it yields CASSPRGGGYTF.

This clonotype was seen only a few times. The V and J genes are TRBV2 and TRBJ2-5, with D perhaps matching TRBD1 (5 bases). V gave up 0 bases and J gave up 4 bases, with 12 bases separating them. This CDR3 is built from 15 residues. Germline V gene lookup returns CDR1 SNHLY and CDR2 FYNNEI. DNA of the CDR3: TGTGCCAGCAGTGAAGCGAATCAGGGTCTAGAGACCCAGTACTTC. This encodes CASSEANQGLETQYF.

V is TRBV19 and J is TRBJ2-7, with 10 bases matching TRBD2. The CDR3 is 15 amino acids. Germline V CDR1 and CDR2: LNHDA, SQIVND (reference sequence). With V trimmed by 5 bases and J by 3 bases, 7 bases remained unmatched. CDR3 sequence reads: CASSLTGTSVYEQYF. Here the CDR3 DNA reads TGTGCCAGTAGTTTGACCGGGACTAGCGTCTACGAGCAGTACTTC.

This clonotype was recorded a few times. The CDR3 region is CASSFGGNSNQPQHF. DNA for the CDR3: TGTGCCAGCAGCTTTGGCGGAAATAGCAATCAGCCCCAGCATTTT. The chain employs TRBV7-9 and TRBJ1-5; no firm D call. V gave up 3 bases and J gave up 0 bases, with 9 bases separating them. The CDR3 is 15 amino acids. Germline V gives CDR1 SEHNR, CDR2 FQNEAQ (reference sequence).

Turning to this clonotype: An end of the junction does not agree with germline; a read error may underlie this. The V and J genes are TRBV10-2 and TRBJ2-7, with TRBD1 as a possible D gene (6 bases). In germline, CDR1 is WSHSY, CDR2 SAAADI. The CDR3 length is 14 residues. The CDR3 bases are TGCGCCAGCAGTGGACAGGCGAGCTCCTACGGGCAGTACTTC. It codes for CASSGQASSYGQYF.

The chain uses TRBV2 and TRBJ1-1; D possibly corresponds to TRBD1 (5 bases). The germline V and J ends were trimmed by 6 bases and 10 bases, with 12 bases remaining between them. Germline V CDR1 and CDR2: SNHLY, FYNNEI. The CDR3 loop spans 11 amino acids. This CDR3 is CASRAIGGAFF. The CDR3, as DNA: TGTGCCAGCAGGGCTATTGGGGGAGCTTTCTTT.

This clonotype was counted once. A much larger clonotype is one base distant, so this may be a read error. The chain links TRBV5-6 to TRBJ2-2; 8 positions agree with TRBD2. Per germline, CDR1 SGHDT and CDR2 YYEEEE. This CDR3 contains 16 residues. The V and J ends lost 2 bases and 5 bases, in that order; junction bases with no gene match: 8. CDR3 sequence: CASSLRQRGRTGELFF. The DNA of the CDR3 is TGTGCCAGCAGCTTAAGGCAGCGGGGGAGGACCGGGGAGCTGTTTTTT.

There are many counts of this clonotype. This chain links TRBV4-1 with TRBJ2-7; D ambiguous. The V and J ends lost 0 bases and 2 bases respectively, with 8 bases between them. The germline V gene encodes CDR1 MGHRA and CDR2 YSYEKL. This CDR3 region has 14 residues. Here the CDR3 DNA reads TGCGCCAGCAGCCAAGATTCAAGCACCTACGAGCAGTACTTC. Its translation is CASSQDSSTYEQYF.

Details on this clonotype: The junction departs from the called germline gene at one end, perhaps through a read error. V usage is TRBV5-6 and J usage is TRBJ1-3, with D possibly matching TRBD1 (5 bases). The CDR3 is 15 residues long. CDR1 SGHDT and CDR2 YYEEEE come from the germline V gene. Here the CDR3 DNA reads TGTGGCAGCAGCTTGGGACCGAGCTCTGGAAACACCATATATTTT. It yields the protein CGSSLGPSSGNTIYF.

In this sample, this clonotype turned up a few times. This CDR3 is CASSLQGARTGELFF. CDR3 in DNA: TGTGCCAGCAGTCTACAGGGGGCTCGGACCGGGGAGCTGTTTTTT. The chain combines TRBV6-5 with TRBJ2-2, with 9 bases identical to TRBD1. The CDR3 length is 15 residues. CDR1 and CDR2 (germline): MNHEY, SVGAGI. The ends lost 5 bases at V and 5 bases at J; junction bases unmatched: 6.

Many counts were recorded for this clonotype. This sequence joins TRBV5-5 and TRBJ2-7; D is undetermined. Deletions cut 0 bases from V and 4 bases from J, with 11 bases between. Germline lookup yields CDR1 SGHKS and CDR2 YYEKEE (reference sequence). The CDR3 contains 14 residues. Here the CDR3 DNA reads TGTGCCAGCAGCTTGGCCAGCGATCTTTACGAGCAGTACTTC. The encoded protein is CASSLASDLYEQYF.

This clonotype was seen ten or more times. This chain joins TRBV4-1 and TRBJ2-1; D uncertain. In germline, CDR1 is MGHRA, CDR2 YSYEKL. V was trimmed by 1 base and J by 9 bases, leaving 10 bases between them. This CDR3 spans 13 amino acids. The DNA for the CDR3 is TGCGCCAGCAGCCAAGGGTCAATACTTGAGCAGTTCTTC. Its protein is CASSQGSILEQFF.

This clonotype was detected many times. CDR3 sequence: CSAGPDRGFNEQFF. The CDR3 DNA follows: TGCAGTGCTGGCCCGGACAGGGGTTTCAATGAGCAGTTCTTC. The rearrangement joins TRBV20-1 to TRBJ2-1, with 9 bases aligning to TRBD1. The CDR3 runs 14 residues. The germline CDR1 and CDR2 sequences are DFQATT and SNEGSKA (reference sequence). Trimming cost V 5 bases and J 6 bases; bases outside gene matches: 8.

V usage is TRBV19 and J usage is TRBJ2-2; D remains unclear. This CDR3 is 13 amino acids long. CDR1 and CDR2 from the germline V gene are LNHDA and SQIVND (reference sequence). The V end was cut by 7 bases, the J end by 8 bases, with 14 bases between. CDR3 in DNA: TGTGCCAGTATTGATCTGAGCAGGGGGGAGCTGTTTTTT. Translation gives CASIDLSRGELFF.

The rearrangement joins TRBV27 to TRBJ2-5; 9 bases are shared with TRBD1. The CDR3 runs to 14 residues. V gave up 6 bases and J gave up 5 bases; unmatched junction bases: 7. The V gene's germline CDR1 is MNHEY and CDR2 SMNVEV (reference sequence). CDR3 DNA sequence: TGTGCCAGCAGAGAGACAGGGGGGCAGGAGACCCAGTACTTC. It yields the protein CASRETGGQETQYF.

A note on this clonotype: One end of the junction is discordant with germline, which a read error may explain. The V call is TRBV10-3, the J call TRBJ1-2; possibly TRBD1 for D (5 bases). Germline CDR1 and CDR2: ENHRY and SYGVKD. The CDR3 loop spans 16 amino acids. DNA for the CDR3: TGTGCCAGCAGTTACGCCACACCCAGCGGGGGTAATGGCTACACCTTC. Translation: CASSYATPSGGNGYTF.

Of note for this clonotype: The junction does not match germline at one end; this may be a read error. DNA for the CDR3: TGCAGCGTTGACTACAGGGGGGACTCCCACGAGCAGTACTTC. This encodes CSVDYRGDSHEQYF. The chain joins TRBV29-1 to TRBJ2-7; 8 bases map to TRBD1. The germline V gene encodes CDR1 SQVTM and CDR2 ANQGSEA. The CDR3 contains 14 residues.

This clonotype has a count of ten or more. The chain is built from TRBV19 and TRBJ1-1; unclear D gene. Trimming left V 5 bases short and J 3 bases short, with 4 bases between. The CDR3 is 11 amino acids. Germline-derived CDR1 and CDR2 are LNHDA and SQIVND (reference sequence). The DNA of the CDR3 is TGTGCCAGTAGTTGGGACACTGAAGCTTTCTTT. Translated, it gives CASSWDTEAFF.

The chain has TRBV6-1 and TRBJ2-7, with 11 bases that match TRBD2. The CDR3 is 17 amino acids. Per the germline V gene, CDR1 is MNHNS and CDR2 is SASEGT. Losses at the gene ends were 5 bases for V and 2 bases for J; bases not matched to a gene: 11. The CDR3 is CASSLALGTSGAYEQYF. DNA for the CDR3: TGTGCCAGCAGTTTAGCGCTCGGGACTAGCGGCGCCTACGAGCAGTACTTC.

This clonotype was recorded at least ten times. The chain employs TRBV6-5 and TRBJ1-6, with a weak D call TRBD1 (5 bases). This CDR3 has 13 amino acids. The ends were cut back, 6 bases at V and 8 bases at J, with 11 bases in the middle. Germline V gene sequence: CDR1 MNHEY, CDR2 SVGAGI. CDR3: CASRSGRYSPLHF. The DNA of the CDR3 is TGTGCCAGCAGGTCAGGGAGGTATTCACCCCTCCACTTT.

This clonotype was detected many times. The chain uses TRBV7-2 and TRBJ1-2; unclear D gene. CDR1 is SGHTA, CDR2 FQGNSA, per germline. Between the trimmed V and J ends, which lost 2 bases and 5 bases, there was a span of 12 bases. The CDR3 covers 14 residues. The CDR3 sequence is CASSLNRDLYGYTF. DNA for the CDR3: TGTGCCAGCAGCTTAAACCGAGACCTTTATGGCTACACCTTC.

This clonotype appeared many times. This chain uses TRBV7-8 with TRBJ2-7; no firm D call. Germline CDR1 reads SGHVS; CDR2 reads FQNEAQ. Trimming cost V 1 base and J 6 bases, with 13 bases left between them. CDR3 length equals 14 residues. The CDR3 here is CASSLGVRALEQYF. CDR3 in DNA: TGTGCCAGCAGCTTAGGCGTTAGAGCTCTCGAGCAGTACTTC.

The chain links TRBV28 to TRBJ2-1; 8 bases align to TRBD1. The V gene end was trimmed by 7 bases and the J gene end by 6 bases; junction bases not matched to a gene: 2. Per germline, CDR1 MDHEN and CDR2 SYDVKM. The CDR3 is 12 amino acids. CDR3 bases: TGTGCCAGCACTACAGGGGGCAATGAGCAGTTCTTC. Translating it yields CASTTGGNEQFF. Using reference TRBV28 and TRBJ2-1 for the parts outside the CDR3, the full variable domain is DVKVTQSSRYLVKRTGEKVFLECVQDMDHENMFWYRQDPGLGLRLIYFSYDVKMKEKGDIPEGYSVSREKKERFSLILESASTNQTSMYLCASTTGGNEQFFGPGTRLTVL.

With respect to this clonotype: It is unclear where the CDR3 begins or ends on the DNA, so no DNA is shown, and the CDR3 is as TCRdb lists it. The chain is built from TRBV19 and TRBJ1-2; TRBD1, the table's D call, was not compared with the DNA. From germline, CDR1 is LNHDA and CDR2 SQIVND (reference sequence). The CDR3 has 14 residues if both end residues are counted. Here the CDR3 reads CASSEQGQFYGCTF.

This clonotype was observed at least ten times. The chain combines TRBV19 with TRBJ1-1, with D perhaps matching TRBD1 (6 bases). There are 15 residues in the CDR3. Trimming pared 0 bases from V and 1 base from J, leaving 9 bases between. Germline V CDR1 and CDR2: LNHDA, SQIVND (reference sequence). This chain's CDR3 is CASSIEGGRNTEAFF. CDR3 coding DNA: TGTGCCAGTAGTATAGAGGGGGGGCGGAACACTGAAGCTTTCTTT.

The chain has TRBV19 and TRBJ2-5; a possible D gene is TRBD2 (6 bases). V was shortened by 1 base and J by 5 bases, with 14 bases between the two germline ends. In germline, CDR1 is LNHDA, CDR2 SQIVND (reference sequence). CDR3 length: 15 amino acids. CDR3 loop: CASSIATGVYETQYF. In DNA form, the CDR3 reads TGTGCCAGTAGTATAGCTACGGGAGTCTACGAGACCCAGTACTTC.

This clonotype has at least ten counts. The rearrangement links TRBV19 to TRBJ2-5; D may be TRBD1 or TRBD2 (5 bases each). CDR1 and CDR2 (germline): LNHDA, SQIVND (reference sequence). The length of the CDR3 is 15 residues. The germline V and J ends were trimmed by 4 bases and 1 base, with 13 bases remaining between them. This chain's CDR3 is CASSTTGRSQETQYF. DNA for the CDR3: TGTGCCAGTAGTACCACGGGACGAAGCCAAGAGACCCAGTACTTC.

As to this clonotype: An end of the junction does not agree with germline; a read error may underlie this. In DNA, the CDR3 is TGCGCCAGCAGCCAAGACCCGACAGGGGAGAGTTACTACAGTGAGCAGTTCTTC. Amino acids: CASSQDPTGESYYSEQFF. V gene TRBV4-1 combines with J gene TRBJ2-1; TRBD1 aligns across 8 bases. Germline V gene sequence: CDR1 MGHRA, CDR2 YSYEKL. This CDR3 contains 18 residues.

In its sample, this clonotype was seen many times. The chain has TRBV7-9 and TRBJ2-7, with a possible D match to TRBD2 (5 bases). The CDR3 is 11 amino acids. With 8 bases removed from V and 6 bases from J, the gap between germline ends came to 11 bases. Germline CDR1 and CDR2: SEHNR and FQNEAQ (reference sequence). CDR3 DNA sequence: TGTGCCAGCCAGGTGGGGAGCGAGCAGTACTTC. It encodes CASQVGSEQYF.

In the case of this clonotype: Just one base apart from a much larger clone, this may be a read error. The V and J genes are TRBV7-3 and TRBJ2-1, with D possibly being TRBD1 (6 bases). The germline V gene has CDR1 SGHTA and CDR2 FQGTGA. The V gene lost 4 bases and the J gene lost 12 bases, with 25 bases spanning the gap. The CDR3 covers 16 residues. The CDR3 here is CASSYRGADLGGGQFF. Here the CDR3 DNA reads TGTGCCAGCAGCTACCGAGGAGCCGACCTAGGGGGTGGGCAGTTCTTC.